Listed below are T cell receptor beta chains from one sample, sequenced in a study of spatial heterogeneity in lung cancer. TCRdb reprocessed the 5' RACE reads via MiXCR and lists one record per CDR3 protein. This sample has almost 75,000 distinct CDR3 sequences, with 10% to 15% found just once. The sequencing here drew on PBMCs, taken at surgery. The source is a male donor with early-stage non-small cell lung cancer. The CDR3 runs from the conserved cysteine through the conserved F or W.

J gene	V gene	CDR3 protein
TRBJ2-3	TRBV29-1	CSAKGEVGVSVTDTQYF
TRBJ1-3	TRBV7-2	CASSLREDGNTIYF
TRBJ1-2	TRBV12-3/TRBV12-4	CASSRDRGGYGYTF
TRBJ1-2	TRBV5-1	CASSFDRAPGGYTF
TRBJ2-5	TRBV11-2	CASRKTGGGETQYF
TRBJ2-5	TRBV4-1	CASSPGLQETQYF
TRBJ1-1	TRBV2	CASTLQGGRTEAFF
TRBJ2-7	TRBV4-3	CASSQAASASYEQYF
TRBJ2-3	TRBV20-1	CSARDWFPTDTQYF
TRBJ2-1	TRBV5-1	CASSFQGFDYNEQFF
TRBJ2-3	TRBV6-1	CASSDSSGRGTQYF
TRBJ2-3	TRBV20-1	CSARDRRGGDTQYF
TRBJ2-3	TRBV7-9	CASSLAGQVGDTQYF
TRBJ2-1	TRBV20-1	CSARDRTGSGSYNEQFF
TRBJ2-6	TRBV6-5	CASSYWTSGANVLTF
TRBJ2-6	TRBV5-5	CASSLAGANVLTF
TRBJ2-7	TRBV27	CASSRPEWYEQYF
TRBJ1-2	TRBV19	CASSDPGQANYGYTF
TRBJ2-2	TRBV7-8	CASSLDNRENGELFF
TRBJ2-5	TRBV11-2	CASSYRSSSGEETQYF
TRBJ1-2	TRBV5-4	CASNRGGSYGYTF
TRBJ2-7	TRBV5-4	CASSPDRGNEQYF
TRBJ1-1	TRBV29-1	CSATGTANTEAFF
TRBJ2-5	TRBV11-2	CASSRDIQETQYF
TRBJ2-3	TRBV5-5	CASSTGQGSTDTQYF
TRBJ1-2	TRBV20-1	CSAVDRGRAEGYTF
TRBJ2-4	TRBV5-6	CASSLYRDKNIQYF
TRBJ2-7	TRBV28	CASSAQFAANSYEQYF
TRBJ2-2	TRBV2	CASSLPGPGELFF
TRBJ1-1	TRBV25-1	CATEGTGLNTEAFF
TRBJ2-2	TRBV27	CASSSRDRATGELFF
TRBJ2-5	TRBV6-2/TRBV6-3	CAGGGLAMETQYF
TRBJ1-4	TRBV2	CASRATGDTNEKLFF
TRBJ2-1	TRBV5-6	CASSTFLGSVYNEQFF
TRBJ1-1	TRBV18	CASSPFRRAEAFF
TRBJ2-7	TRBV5-1	CASSFREMSYEQYF
TRBJ2-3	TRBV6-6	CASSYYTSASTDTQYF
TRBJ2-4	TRBV2	CASASTGSKWIQYF
TRBJ1-1	TRBV5-1	CASREGQPNTEAFF
TRBJ1-1	TRBV15	CATSIRQGGTEAFF
TRBJ2-2	TRBV29-1	CSVERGRGTGELFF
TRBJ2-5	TRBV7-6	CASSLEWLAEGETQYF
TRBJ1-3	TRBV3-1	CASSQDLAGTGNTIYF
TRBJ2-2	TRBV6-1	CASTTSGGTGELFF
TRBJ2-7	TRBV6-5	CASSATGSSYEQYF
TRBJ2-7	TRBV20-1	CSARDRSSLSWEQYF
TRBJ2-7	TRBV27	CTSSTTPLYEQYF
TRBJ1-2	TRBV14	CASSHRTHYGYTF
TRBJ2-7	TRBV5-6	CASSLVGTGAYEQYF